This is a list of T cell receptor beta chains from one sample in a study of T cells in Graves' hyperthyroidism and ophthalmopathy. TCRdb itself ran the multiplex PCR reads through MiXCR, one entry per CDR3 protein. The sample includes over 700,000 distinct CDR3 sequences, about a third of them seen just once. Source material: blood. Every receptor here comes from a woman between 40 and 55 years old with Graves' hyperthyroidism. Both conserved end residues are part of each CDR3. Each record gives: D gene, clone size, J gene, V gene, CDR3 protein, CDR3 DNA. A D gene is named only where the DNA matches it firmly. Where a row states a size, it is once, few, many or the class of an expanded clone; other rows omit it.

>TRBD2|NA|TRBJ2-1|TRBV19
CASCKLAGGDNEQFF
TGTGCCAGTTGTAAGCTAGCGGGAGGCGACAATGAGCAGTTCTTC
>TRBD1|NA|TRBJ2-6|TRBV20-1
CSAEGAGGQYSSGANVLTF
TGCAGTGCTGAAGGGGCAGGGGGACAGTATAGCTCTGGGGCCAACGTCCTGACTTTC
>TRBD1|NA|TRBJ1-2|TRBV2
CASRTGPYYGYTF
TGTGCCAGCCGGACAGGCCCCTACTATGGCTACACCTTC
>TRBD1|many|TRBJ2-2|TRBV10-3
CAISEGTANTGELFF
TGTGCCATCAGTGAGGGGACAGCGAACACCGGGGAGCTGTTTTTT
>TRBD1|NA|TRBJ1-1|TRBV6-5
CASSYLTGREAFF
TGTGCCAGCAGTTACTTGACAGGGCGGGAAGCTTTCTTT
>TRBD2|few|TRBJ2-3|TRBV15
CATSRDVLAGPGTQYF
TGTGCCACCAGCAGAGATGTCCTAGCGGGGCCTGGTACGCAGTATTTT
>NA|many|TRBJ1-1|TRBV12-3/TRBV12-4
CASSLRDRNEAFF
TGTGCCAGCAGTTTAAGGGACCGTAATGAAGCTTTCTTT
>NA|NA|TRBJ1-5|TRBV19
CASSILRGRSNQPQHF
TGTGCCAGTAGCATCCTCCGAGGGAGGAGCAATCAGCCCCAGCATTTT
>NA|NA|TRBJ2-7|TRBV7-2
CASTNAGTSYEQYF
TGTGCCAGCACCAATGCCGGGACTTCCTACGAGCAGTACTTC
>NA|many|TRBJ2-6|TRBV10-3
CAISPSGANVLTF
TGTGCCATCAGTCCTTCTGGGGCCAACGTCCTGACTTTC
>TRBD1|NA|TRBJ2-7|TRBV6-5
CASSLTGERVYEQYF
TGTGCCAGCAGTTTGACAGGGGAACGGGTATACGAGCAGTACTTC
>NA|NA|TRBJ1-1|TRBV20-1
CSARTRVIRSTEAFF
TGCAGTGCTAGAACCCGGGTCATTAGGAGCACTGAAGCTTTCTTT
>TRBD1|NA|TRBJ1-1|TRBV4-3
CASSHRSRQGNTEAFF
TGCGCCAGCAGCCACCGCTCTAGACAGGGGAACACTGAAGCTTTCTTT
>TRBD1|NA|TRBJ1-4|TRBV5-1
CASSLRTGLDLFF
TGCGCCAGCAGCTTGAGGACAGGACTAGACCTGTTTTTT
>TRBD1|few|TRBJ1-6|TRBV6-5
CASRRGQGSPLHF
TGTGCCAGCCGTAGAGGACAGGGATCACCCCTCCACTTT
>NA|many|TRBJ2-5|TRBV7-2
CASSLGQGGQETQYF
TGTGCCAGCAGCTTAGGGCAGGGGGGTCAAGAGACCCAGTACTTC
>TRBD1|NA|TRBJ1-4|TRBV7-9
CASSSLGGQGSNEKLFF
TGTGCCAGCAGCTCCCTGGGGGGACAGGGCTCTAATGAAAAACTGTTTTTT
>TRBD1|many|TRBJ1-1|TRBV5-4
CASSLTQGIGAFF
TGTGCCAGCAGCTTGACACAGGGGATCGGGGCTTTCTTT
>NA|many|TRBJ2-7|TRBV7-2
CASSPRTGGLSYEQYF
TGTGCCAGCAGCCCTCGAACGGGGGGCCTCTCCTACGAGCAGTACTTC
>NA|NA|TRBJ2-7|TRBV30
CAWSVRAYEQYF
TGTGCCTGGAGTGTACGGGCCTACGAGCAGTACTTC
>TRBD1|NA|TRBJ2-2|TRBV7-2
CASSPRDRGWTGELFF
TGTGCCAGCAGCCCGCGGGACAGGGGATGGACCGGGGAGCTGTTTTTT
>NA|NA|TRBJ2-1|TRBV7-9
CASSSVREQFF
TGTGCCAGCAGCTCAGTACGGGAGCAGTTCTTC
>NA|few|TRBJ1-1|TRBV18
CASSAGDTEAFF
TGTGCCAGCTCCGCCGGAGACACTGAAGCTTTCTTT
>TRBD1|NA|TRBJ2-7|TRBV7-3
CASRILPGQIYEQYF
TGTGCCAGCAGAATCTTACCGGGACAGATCTACGAGCAGTACTTC
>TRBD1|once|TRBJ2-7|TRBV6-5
CASSGFPDRIIGEQYF
TGTGCCAGCAGCGGTTTTCCGGACAGGATTATAGGGGAGCAGTACTTC
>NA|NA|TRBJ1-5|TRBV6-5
CAISYSWGSNQPQHF
TGTGCCATCAGTTACTCGTGGGGGAGCAATCAGCCCCAGCATTTT
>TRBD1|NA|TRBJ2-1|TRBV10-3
CAISGGQGADNEQFF
TGTGCCATCAGTGGAGGACAGGGGGCCGACAATGAGCAGTTCTTC
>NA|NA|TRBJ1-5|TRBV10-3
CAISGQNQPQHF
TGTGCCATCAGTGGACAGAATCAGCCCCAGCATTTT
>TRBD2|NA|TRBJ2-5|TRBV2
CASRTPGLAVETQYF
TGTGCCAGCAGAACACCGGGACTAGCGGTGGAGACCCAGTACTTC
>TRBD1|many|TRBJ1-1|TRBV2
CASSGQGAETEAFF
TGTGCCAGCAGCGGGCAGGGGGCGGAAACTGAAGCTTTCTTT
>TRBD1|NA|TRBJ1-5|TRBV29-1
CSVTHSGGQPQHF
TGCAGCGTCACGCATTCAGGGGGTCAGCCCCAGCATTTT
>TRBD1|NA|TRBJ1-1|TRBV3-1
CASSQGETGYTEAFF
TGTGCCAGCAGCCAAGGGGAGACAGGGTACACTGAAGCTTTCTTT
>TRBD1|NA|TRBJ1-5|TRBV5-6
CASSFRDRAYIDPQHF
TGTGCCAGCAGCTTCCGGGACAGGGCCTATATTGATCCCCAGCATTTT
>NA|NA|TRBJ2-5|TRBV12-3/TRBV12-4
CASSVSQGTYETQYF
TGTGCCAGCAGCGTATCCCAGGGGACCTACGAGACCCAGTACTTC
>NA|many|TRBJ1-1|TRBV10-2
CASIEGWETEAFF
TGCGCCAGCATAGAGGGGTGGGAAACTGAAGCTTTCTTT
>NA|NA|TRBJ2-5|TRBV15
CATSRAGLGETQYF
TGTGCCACCAGCAGAGCCGGACTGGGGGAGACCCAGTACTTC
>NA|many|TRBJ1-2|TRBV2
CASSSDAGDGYTF
TGTGCCAGCAGTTCGGACGCCGGGGATGGCTACACCTTC
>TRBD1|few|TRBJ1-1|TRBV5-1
CASSLGTGGFGAFF
TGCGCCAGCAGCTTGGGGACAGGGGGTTTTGGGGCTTTCTTT
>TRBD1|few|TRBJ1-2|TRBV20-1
CSARDRTGPYGYTF
TGCAGTGCTAGAGATAGGACAGGCCCCTATGGCTACACCTTC
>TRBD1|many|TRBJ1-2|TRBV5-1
CASSIGQADYGYTF
TGTGCCAGCAGCATTGGACAGGCCGACTATGGCTACACCTTC
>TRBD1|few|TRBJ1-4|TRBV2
CASSGQGTNEKLFF
TGTGCCAGCAGTGGACAGGGAACTAATGAAAAACTGTTTTTT
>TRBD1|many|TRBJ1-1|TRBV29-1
CSAQGQGDTEAFF
TGCAGCGCTCAAGGACAGGGGGACACTGAAGCTTTCTTT
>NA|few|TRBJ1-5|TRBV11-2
CASSIGGFGNQPQHF
TGTGCCAGCAGCATAGGGGGGTTTGGCAATCAGCCCCAGCATTTT
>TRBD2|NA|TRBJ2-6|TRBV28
CATNRGVGANVLTF
TGTGCCACCAACCGGGGGGTTGGGGCCAACGTCCTGACTTTC
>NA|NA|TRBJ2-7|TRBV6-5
CASRYDGGWGEQYF
TGTGCCAGCAGATACGACGGGGGTTGGGGCGAGCAGTACTTC